This TCR beta chain was identified during a study of human T cells and chemical hapten exposure. Overall study context: The scalp of each patient received a weekly diphenylcyclopropenone dose for the full roughly 23-week study.

This CDR3 comprises 16 residues. V was trimmed by 1 base and J by 6 bases, leaving 18 bases between them. CDR1 is LGHNA and CDR2 is YSLEER in the germline V gene. Time point here: pre-sensitization, week 0. Treatment defined: therapeutic diphenylcyclopropenone sensitization with weekly scalp DPC. TCRdb re-analysed the RACE reads in MiXCR, keeping a single row per CDR3 protein. Of about 300,000 distinct CDR3 sequences in the sample, about 5% were seen once. The TCR comes from a woman aged 18-29 years with alopecia areata. Some clones in this sample may be carry-over from other donors' samples. This chain links TRBV4-3 with TRBJ1-2; D might be TRBD1 (5 bases). This sample comprised whole blood, obtained in connection with sensitization to the hapten diphenylcyclopropenone (DPC). The DNA of the CDR3 is TGCGCCAGCAGCCAAGGTCATGCGGGGGTGGAGGATGGCTACACCTTC. This translates into CASSQGHAGVEDGYTF.